The TCR beta chain described here comes from a study of cytomegalovirus exposure and HLA in healthy donors. Assay used: immunoSEQ multiplex PCR; TCRdb lists only in-frame clones, some missing. The top ten clones hold approximately 5% of a sample with about 170,000 clones, 70% to 90% of them seen once. As for this clone: Antigen unknown.

Germline V gene data show CDR1 as SGDLS and CDR2 as YYNGEE. The CDR3 covers 17 residues. V shed 3 bases and J shed 0 bases, with 13 bases lying between them. Regarding the study as a whole: TCR clusters originating in the first cohort tended to co-occur in the roughly 110 validation repertoires, according to a later analysis. The study listed approximately 160 cytomegalovirus-associated TCR beta chains. Using the classifier, cytomegalovirus status was reportedly diagnosed with high specificity and sensitivity.

This rearrangement joins TRBV9 to TRBJ2-6; tentative D call: TRBD1 (6 bases). The origin of this receptor is a woman between 25 and 40 years old in good health and CMV-seronegative. Sample: PBMCs. CDR3 amino acids: CASSGPDSHSGANVLTF. CDR3 in DNA: TGTGCCAGCAGCGGCCCGGACAGTCACTCTGGGGCCAACGTCCTGACTTTC. The entire variable domain, with the rest obtained from reference TRBV9 and TRBJ2-6, is as follows: DSGVTQTPKHLITATGQRVTLRCSPRSGDLSVYWYQQSLDQGLQFLIQYYNGEERAKGNILERFSAQQFPDLHSELNLSSLELGDSALYFCASSGPDSHSGANVLTFGAGSRLTVL.